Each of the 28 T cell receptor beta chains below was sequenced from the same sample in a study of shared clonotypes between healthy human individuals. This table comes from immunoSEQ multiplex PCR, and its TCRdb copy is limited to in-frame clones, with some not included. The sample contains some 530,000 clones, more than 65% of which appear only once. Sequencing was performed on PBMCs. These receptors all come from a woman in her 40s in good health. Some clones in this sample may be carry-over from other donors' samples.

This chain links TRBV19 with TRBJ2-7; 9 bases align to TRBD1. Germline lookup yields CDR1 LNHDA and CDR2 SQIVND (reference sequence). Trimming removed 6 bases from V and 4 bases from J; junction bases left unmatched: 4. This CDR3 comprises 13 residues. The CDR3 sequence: CASRGTGLYEQYF. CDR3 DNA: TGTGCCAGTAGAGGGACAGGGCTATACGAGCAGTACTTC.

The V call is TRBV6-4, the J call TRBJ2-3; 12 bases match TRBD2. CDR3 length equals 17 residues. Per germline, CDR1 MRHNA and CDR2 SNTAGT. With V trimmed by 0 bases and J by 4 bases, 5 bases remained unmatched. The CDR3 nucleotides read TGTGCCAGCAGTGACTCGACTAGCGGGAGTGGGGCAGATACGCAGTATTTT. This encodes CASSDSTSGSGADTQYF.

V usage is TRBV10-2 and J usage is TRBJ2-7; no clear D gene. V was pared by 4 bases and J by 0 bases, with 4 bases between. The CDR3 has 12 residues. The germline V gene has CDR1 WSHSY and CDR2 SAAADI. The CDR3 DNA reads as TGCGCCAGCAGTGTCAGCTCCTACGAGCAGTACTTC. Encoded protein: CASSVSSYEQYF.

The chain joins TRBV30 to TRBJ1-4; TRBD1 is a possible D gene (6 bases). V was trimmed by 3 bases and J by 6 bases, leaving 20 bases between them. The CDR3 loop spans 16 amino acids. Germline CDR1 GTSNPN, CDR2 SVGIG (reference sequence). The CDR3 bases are TGTGCCTGGAGCATGACTCGGACAAGGGGGGATGAAAAACTGTTTTTT. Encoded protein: CAWSMTRTRGDEKLFF. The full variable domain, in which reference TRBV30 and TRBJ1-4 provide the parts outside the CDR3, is SQTIHQWPATLVQPVGSPLSLECTVEGTSNPNLYWYRQAAGRGLQLLFYSVGIGQISSEVPQNLSASRPQDRQFILSSKKLLLSDSGFYLCAWSMTRTRGDEKLFFGSGTQLSVL.

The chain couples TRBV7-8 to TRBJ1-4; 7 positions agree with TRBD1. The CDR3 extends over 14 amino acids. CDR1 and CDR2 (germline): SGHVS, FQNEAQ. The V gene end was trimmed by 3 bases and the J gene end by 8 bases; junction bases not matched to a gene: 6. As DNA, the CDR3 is TGTGCCAGCAGCTTGTTGACAGGGTCCGAAAAACTGTTTTTT. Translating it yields CASSLLTGSEKLFF.

CDR3 sequence reads: CASSPGTMGTQYF. In DNA, the CDR3 is TGTGCCAGCAGCCCCGGGACCATGGGTACGCAGTATTTT. This chain joins TRBV7-9 and TRBJ2-3, with D possibly called TRBD1 or TRBD2 (5 bases each). This CDR3 is 13 amino acids long. Per the germline V gene, CDR1 is SEHNR and CDR2 is FQNEAQ (reference sequence). Trimming left V 5 bases short and J 8 bases short, with 14 bases between.

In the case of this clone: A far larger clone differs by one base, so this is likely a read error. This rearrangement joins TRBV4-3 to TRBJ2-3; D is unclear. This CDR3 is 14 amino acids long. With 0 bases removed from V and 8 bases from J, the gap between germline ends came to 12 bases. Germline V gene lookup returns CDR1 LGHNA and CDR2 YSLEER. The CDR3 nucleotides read TGCGCCAGCAGCCAAGATTGCAGCCGGGCTACGCAGTATTTT. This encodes CASSQDCSRATQYF.

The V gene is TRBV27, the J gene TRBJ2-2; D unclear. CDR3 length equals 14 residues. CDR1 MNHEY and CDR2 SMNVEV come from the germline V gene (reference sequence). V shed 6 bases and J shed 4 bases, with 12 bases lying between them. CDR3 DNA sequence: TGTGCCAGCAGCAAATTACCAGCCACCGGGGAGCTGTTTTTT. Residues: CASSKLPATGELFF.

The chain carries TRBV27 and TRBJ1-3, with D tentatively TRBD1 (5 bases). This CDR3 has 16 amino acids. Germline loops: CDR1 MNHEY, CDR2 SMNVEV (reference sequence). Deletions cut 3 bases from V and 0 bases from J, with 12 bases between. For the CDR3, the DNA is TGTGCCAGCAGTTTTCCGGGACGGATCTCTGGAAACACCATATATTTT. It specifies CASSFPGRISGNTIYF.

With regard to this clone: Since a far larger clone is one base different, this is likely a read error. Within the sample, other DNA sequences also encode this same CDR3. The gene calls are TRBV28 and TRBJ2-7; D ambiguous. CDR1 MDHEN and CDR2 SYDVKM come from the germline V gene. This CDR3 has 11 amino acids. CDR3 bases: TGCGCCAGCAGTTTCTTCTACGAGCAGTACTTC. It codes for CASSFFYEQYF.

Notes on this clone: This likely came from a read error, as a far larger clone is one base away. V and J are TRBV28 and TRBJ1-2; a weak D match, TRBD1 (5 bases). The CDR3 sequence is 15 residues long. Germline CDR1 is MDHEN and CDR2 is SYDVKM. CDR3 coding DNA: TGTGCCAGCAGCCGACAGCTTCACGCTAACTATTGCTACACCTTC. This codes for CASSRQLHANYCYTF.

CDR3 residues: CAWSSGLAGAADTQYF. The CDR3 DNA is TGTGCCTGGAGTAGCGGCCTAGCGGGAGCAGCAGATACGCAGTATTTT. V is TRBV30 and J is TRBJ2-3; TRBD2 matches at 10 bases. Looked up from germline, CDR1 is GTSNPN and CDR2 is SVGIG (reference sequence). The ends lost 2 bases at V and 4 bases at J; junction bases unmatched: 9. The CDR3 loop spans 16 amino acids.

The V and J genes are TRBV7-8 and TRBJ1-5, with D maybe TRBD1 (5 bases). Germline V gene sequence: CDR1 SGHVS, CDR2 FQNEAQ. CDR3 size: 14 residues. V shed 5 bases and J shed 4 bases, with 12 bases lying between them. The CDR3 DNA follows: TGTGCCAGCAGCCTAGGGGCCGGTAATCAGCCCCAGCATTTT. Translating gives CASSLGAGNQPQHF.

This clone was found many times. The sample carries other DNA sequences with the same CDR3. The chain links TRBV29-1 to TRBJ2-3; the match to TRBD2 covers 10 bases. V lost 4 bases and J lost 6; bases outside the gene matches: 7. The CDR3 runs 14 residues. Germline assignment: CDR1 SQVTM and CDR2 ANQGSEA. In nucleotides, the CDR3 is TGCAGCGTTGCTGCTAGCGGGAGATGGGATACGCAGTATTTT. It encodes CSVAASGRWDTQYF.

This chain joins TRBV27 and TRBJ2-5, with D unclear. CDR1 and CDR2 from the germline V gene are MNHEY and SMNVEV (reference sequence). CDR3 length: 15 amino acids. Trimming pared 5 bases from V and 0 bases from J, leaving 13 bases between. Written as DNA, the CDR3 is TGTGCCAGCAGTCTTTCCGCCTTGTACCAAGAGACCCAGTACTTC. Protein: CASSLSALYQETQYF.

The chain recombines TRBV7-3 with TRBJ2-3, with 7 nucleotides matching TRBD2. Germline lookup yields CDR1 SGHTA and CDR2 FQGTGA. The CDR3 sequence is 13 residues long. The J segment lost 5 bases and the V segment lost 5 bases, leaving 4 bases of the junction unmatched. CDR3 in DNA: TGTGCCAGCAGCCGGGACTACCGAGATACGCAGTATTTT. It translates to CASSRDYRDTQYF.

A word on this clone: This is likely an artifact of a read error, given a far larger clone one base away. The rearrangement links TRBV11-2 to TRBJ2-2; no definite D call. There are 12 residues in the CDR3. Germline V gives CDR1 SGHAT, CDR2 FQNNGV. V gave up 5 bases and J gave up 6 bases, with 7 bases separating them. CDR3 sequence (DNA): TGTGCCAGCAGCACAAAGGCCGGGGAGCTGTTTTTT. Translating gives CASSTKAGELFF.

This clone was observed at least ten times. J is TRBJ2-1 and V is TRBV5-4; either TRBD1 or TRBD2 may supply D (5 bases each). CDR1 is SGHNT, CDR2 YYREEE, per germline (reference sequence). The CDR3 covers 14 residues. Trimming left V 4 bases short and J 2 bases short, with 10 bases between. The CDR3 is CASSPMGAYNEQFF. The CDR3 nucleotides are TGTGCCAGCAGCCCGATGGGGGCCTACAATGAGCAGTTCTTC.

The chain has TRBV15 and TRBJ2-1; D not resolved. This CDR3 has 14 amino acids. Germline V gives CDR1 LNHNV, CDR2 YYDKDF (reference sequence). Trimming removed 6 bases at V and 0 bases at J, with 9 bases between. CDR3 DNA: TGTGCCACCAGTCAGGACCTCTCCTACAATGAGCAGTTCTTC. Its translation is CATSQDLSYNEQFF. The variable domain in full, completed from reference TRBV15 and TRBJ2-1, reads DAMVIQNPRYQVTQFGKPVTLSCSQTLNHNVMYWYQQKSSQAPKLLFHYYDKDFNNEADTPDNFQSRRPNTSFCFLDIRSPGLGDTAMYLCATSQDLSYNEQFFGPGTRLTVL.

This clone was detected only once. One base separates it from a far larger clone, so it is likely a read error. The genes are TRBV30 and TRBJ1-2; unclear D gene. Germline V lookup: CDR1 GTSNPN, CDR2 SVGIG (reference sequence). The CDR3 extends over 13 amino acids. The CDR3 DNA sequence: TGTGCCTGGAGTGAGATGACTCACTATGGCTACGCCTTC. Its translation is CAWSEMTHYGYAF. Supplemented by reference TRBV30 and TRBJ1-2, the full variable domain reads SQTIHQWPATLVQPVGSPLSLECTVEGTSNPNLYWYRQAAGRGLQLLFYSVGIGQISSEVPQNLSASRPQDRQFILSSKKLLLSDSGFYLCAWSEMTHYGYAFGSGTRLTVV.

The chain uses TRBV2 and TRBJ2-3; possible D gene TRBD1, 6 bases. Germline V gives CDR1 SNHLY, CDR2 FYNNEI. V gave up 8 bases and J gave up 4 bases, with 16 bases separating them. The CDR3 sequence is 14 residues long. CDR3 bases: TGTGCCAGCTGCCAGACAGGCGCCGCAGATACGCAGTATTTT. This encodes CASCQTGAADTQYF.

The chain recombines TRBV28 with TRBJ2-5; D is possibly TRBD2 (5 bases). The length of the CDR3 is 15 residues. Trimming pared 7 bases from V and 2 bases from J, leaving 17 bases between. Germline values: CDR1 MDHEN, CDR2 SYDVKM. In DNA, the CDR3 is TGTGCCAGCACAACCTCTAGCCCAATACAAGAGACCCAGTACTTC. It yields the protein CASTTSSPIQETQYF.

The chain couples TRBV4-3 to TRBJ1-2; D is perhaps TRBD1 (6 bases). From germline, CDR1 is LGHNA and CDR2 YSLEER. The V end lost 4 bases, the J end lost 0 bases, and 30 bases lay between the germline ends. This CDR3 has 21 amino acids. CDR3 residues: CASSPDRREGTLNLANYGYTF. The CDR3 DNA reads TGCGCCAGCAGCCCGGACCGTAGGGAGGGGACATTAAATTTAGCTAACTATGGCTACACCTTC.

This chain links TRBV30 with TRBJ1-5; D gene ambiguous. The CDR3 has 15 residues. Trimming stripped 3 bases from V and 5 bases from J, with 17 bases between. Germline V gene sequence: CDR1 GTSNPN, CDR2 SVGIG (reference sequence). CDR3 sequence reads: CAWSDEHKPHQPQHF. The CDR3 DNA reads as TGTGCCTGGAGCGATGAACACAAACCTCATCAGCCCCAGCATTTT.

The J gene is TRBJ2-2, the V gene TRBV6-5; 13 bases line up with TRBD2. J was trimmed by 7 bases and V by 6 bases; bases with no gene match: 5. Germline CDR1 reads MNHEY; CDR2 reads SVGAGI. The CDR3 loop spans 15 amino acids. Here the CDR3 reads CASRGLAGTGGELFF. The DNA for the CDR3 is TGTGCCAGCAGGGGACTAGCGGGGACCGGCGGGGAGCTGTTTTTT.

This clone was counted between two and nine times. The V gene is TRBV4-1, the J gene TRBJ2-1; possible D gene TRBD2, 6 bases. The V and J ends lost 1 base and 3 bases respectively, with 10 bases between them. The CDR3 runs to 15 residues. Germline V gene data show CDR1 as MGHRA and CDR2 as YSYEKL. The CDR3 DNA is TGCGCCAGCAGCCAAGTAGGGAGGCACTACAATGAGCAGTTCTTC. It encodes CASSQVGRHYNEQFF.

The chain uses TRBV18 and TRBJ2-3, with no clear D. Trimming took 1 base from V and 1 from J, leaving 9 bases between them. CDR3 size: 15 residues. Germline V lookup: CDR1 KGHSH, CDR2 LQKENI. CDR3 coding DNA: TGTGCCAGCTCACCACGTGCGCAGGGCACAGATACGCAGTATTTT. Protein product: CASSPRAQGTDTQYF. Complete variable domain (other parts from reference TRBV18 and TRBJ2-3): NAGVMQNPRHLVRRRGQEARLRCSPMKGHSHVYWYRQLPEEGLKFMVYLQKENIIDESGMPKERFSAEFPKEGPSILRIQQVVRGDSAAYFCASSPRAQGTDTQYFGPGTRLTVL.

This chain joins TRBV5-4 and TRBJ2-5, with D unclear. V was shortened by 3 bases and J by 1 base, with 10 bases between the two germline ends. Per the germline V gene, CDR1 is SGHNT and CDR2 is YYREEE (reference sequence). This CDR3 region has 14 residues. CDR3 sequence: CASSYMGSQETQYF. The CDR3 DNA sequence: TGTGCCAGCAGCTATATGGGTTCCCAAGAGACCCAGTACTTC.